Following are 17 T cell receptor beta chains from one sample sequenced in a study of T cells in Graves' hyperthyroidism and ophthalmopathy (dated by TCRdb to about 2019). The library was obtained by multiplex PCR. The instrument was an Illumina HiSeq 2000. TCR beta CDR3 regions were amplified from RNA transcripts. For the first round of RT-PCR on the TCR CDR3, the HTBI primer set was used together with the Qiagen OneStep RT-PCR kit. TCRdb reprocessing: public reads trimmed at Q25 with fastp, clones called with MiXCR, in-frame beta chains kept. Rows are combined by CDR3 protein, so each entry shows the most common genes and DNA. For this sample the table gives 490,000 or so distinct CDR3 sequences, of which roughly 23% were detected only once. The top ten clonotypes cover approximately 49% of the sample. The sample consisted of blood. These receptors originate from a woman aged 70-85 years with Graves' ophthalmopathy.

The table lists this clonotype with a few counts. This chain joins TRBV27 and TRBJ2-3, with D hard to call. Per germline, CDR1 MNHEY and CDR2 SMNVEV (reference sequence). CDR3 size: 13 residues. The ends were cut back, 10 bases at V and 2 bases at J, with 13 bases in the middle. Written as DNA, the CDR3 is TGTGCCATTAGACTCGACCTCACAGATACGCAGTATTTT. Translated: CAIRLDLTDTQYF.

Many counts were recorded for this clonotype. The CDR3 spells CASSSRTGFDEQFF. CDR3 in DNA: TGTGCCAGCAGCTCGAGGACAGGGTTCGATGAGCAGTTCTTC. The rearrangement links TRBV13 to TRBJ2-1; TRBD1 agrees at 8 bases. This CDR3 spans 14 amino acids. The V gene end was trimmed by 4 bases and the J gene end by 8 bases; junction bases not matched to a gene: 7. Germline V gene lookup returns CDR1 PRHDT and CDR2 FYEKMQ (reference sequence).

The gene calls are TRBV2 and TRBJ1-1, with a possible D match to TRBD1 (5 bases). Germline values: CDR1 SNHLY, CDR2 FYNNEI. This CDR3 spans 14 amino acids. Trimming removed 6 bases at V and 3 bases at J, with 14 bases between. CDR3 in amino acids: CASRKGSADTEAFF. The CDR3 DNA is TGTGCCAGCAGGAAGGGGTCCGCGGACACTGAAGCTTTCTTT.

The CDR3 here is CAWSLGGADEQFF. CDR3 sequence (DNA): TGTGCCTGGAGCCTTGGGGGGGCAGACGAGCAGTTCTTC. The rearrangement uses TRBV30 and TRBJ2-1; D is perhaps TRBD2 (7 bases). Trimming left V 3 bases short and J 10 bases short, with 16 bases between. From germline, CDR1 is GTSNPN and CDR2 SVGIG (reference sequence). The CDR3 loop spans 13 amino acids.

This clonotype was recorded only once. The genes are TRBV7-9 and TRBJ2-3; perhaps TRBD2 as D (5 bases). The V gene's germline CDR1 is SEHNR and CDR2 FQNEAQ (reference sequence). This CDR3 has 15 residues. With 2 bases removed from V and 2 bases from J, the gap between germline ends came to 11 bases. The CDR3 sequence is CASSLLSGTTDTQYF. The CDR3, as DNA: TGTGCCAGCAGCTTATTGAGCGGCACCACAGATACGCAGTATTTT.

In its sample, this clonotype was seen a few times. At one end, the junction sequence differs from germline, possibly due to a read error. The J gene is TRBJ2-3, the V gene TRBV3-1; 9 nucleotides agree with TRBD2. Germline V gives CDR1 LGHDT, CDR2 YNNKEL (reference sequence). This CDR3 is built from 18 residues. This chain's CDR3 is CASSHKPGTSSRVDTQYF. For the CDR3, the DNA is TGCGCCAGCAGCCACAAGCCCGGGACTAGCTCCCGGGTAGATACGCAGTATTTT.

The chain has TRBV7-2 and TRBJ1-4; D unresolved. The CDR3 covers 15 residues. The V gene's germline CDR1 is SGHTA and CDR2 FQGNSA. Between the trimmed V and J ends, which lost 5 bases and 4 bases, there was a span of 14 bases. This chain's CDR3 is CASSPSSGDNEKLFF. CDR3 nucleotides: TGTGCCAGCAGCCCTAGCTCAGGTGATAATGAAAAACTGTTTTTT.

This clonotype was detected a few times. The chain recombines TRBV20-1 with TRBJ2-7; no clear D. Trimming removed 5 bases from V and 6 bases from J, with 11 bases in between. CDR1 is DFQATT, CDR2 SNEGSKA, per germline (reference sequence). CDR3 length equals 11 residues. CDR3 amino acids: CSAAPEGEQYF. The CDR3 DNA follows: TGCAGTGCTGCCCCTGAAGGCGAGCAGTACTTC.

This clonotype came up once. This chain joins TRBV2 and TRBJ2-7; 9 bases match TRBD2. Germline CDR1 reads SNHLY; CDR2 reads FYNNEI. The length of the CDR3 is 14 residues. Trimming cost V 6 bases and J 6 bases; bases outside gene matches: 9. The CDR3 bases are TGTGCCAGCAGGCTAGCGGGAATTGGTTCCGAGCAGTACTTC. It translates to CASRLAGIGSEQYF.

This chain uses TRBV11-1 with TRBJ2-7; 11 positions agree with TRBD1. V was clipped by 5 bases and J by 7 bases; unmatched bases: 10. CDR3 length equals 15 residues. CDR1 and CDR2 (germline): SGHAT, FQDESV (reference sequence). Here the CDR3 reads CASSPWGQGVEEQYF. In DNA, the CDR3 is TGTGCCAGCAGCCCTTGGGGACAGGGGGTCGAAGAGCAGTACTTC.

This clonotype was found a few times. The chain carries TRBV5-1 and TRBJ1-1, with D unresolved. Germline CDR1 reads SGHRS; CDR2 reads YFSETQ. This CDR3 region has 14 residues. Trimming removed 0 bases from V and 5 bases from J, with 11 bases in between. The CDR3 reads CASSLAGRDTEAFF. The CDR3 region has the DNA TGCGCCAGCAGCTTGGCCGGGAGGGATACTGAAGCTTTCTTT. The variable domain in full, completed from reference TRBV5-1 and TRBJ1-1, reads KAGVTQTPRYLIKTRGQQVTLSCSPISGHRSVSWYQQTPGQGLQFLFEYFSETQRNKGNFPGRFSGRQFSNSRSEMNVSTLELGDSALYLCASSLAGRDTEAFFGQGTRLTVV.

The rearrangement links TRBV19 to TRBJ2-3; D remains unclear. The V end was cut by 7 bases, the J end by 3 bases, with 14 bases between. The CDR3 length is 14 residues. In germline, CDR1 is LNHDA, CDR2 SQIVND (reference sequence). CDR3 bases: TGTGCCAGTAAGTCCAGAGCATTAACAGATACGCAGTATTTT. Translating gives CASKSRALTDTQYF.

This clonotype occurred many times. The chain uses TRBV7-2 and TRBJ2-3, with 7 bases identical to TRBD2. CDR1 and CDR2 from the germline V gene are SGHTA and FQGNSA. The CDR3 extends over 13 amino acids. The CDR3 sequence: CRLAGVYPDTQYF. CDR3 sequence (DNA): TGTCGGCTGGCGGGAGTTTACCCGGATACGCAGTATTTT.

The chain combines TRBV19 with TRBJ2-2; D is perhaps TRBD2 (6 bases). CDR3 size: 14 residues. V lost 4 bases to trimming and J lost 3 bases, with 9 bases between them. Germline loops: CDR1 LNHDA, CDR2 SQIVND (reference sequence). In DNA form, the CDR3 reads TGTGCCAGTAGTAATCCGGGGGACACCGGGGAGCTGTTTTTT. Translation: CASSNPGDTGELFF.

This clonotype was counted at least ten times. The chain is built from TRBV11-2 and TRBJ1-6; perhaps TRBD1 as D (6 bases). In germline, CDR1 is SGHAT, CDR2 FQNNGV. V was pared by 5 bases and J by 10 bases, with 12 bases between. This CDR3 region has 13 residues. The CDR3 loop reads CASSLYRESPLHF. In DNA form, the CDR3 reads TGTGCCAGCAGCCTCTACAGGGAGTCACCCCTCCACTTT.

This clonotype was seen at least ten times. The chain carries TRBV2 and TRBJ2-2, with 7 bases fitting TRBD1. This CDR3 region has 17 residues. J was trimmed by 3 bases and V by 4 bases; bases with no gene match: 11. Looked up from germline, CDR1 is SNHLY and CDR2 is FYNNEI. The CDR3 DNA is TGTGCCAGCAGTGTTTCCCCCTTACAGGGGTACACCGGGGAGCTGTTTTTT. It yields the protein CASSVSPLQGYTGELFF.

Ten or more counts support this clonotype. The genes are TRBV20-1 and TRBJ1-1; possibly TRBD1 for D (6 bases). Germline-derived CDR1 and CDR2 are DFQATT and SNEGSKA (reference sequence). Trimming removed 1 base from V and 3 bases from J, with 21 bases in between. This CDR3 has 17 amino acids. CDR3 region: CSARAFQGRGSHTEAFF. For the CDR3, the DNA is TGCAGTGCTAGAGCCTTCCAAGGGAGGGGGAGTCACACTGAAGCTTTCTTT.